The text below deals with one TCR beta chain. No antigen is known for it. Per-nucleotide qualities are absent, and no much larger clonotype sits a single base away. The donors were healthy, HIV-negative adults with no recently reported acute infections or vaccinations. Every donor was a Caucasian adult residing in Nashville, Tennessee, USA. CD4+ T cells were enriched by magnetic negative selection, after which naive cells were positively selected on CD45RA and the negative fraction was taken as the memory subset. Blood was collected by leukapheresis, and PBMCs were isolated by Ficoll-Histopaque density gradient centrifugation and then cryopreserved in liquid nitrogen vapor phase. Analytical flow cytometry was used to check the purity and quantity of each magnetically sorted T cell population. Genomic DNA was isolated from each sorted fraction and quantified by UV absorbance on a Nanodrop 2000c. These data come from a study of shared clonotypes between healthy human individuals (dated by TCRdb to the early 2020s). Study-level background: The cohort comprised two women and a few men aged 18 to 49 years. For each donor, CD4 naive and CD4 memory were each given three plates, CD8 naive was given two plates, and CD8 memory was given one plate. To estimate repertoire size and how much clonotypes are shared between individuals, the study performed deep sequencing of blood TCR repertoires from about five healthy adults. Libraries were prepared and TCR repertoires were sequenced by different laboratories using diverse techniques, in order to increase sequencing depth and limit assay-specific biases. Between about 0.94 and 8.9 billion PBMCs per donor were obtained by leukapheresis.

Using the deep immunoSEQ assay, multiplex PCR amplified TCR CDR3 regions from genomic DNA. Genomic DNA extracted from each cell subset was distributed evenly over all wells of several immunoSEQ 96-well plates, and each plate served as one replicate. Each replicate PCR for sorted subsets received approximately 220 ng genomic DNA, equal to about 30,000 T cell genomes. Purified libraries were measured with a Qubit 3.0 fluorometer, size-checked on a Bioanalyzer 2100, and measured again with the KAPA Library Quantification kit. Every immunoSEQ 96-well plate was sequenced on a dedicated single-read 150-cycle Illumina NextSeq 550 flow cell. As for how the authors treated the data: Because the immunoSEQ output included only junctional sequences and no quality scores, the filtering could not be the same as the filtering used for full-length reads. Sequences were annotated with PyIR, a Python wrapper for IgBLAST v1.9, and V/J genes and CDR3 were assigned using IMGT germline references. Reads with weak V/J assignments (E-value above 1e-6), missing CDR3, stop codons, out-of-frame junctions, or ambiguous translated residues were removed. V3J clonotypes were defined as sequences sharing the same inferred V gene, J gene, and CDR3 amino acid sequence. To compute the percentage overlap between repertoires, the number of shared unique clonotypes was divided by the size of the smaller repertoire. Three approaches were used to assess repertoire richness: RTK rarefaction, the Chao1 estimator, and Recon v2.1 estimates of unobserved clonotypes. For all TCRbeta clonotypes obtained by the gDNA method from a few donors, generation probabilities were computed with OLGA. TCRdb mirrors the immuneACCESS table, restricted to in-frame sequences. Some clones are absent from its copies; in checked studies, under half trace to an unresolved V gene, and the reason for the others is unknown. V and J calls plus clone size are reproduced from that table; the DNA served to infer D and trimming. The sample table contains 2 million to 2.5 million clones; only one count was recorded for just over 90% of them. 0.39% of the sample rests with the top ten.

What the research found in general, with its limitations: Sampling was restricted to blood, and TCR repertoires in tissues likely differ from the TCR repertoires found in blood. Rarefaction of sorted-subset datasets indicated incomplete sequencing despite the large sequencing depth. Compared with non-shared clonotypes, the clonotypes found in all four sorted-subset donors had higher generation probabilities. Across a handful of donors, around 5% of naive CD4, 3.5% of naive CD8, roughly 2.2% of memory CD4, and approximately 0.4% of memory CD8 clonotypes were shared. Based on pairwise subsampling, the degree of clonotype sharing among donors was expected to be affected by sequencing depth. Naive subsets generally had larger estimated clonotype richness than memory subsets did. The genetic and exposure-history diversity represented was limited by the small number of donors.

The source of this sequence is a young man in good health. Some clones in this sample may be carry-over from other donors' samples. The sequencing input was naive CD4+ T cells from PBMCs. The meaning of the sample's cell subset or site label: CD45RA+ positively selected.

In nucleotides, the sequence is TGTGCCAGCAGCGGATCTCCCTACAATGAGCAGTTCTTC. Its protein is CASSGSPYNEQFF. The rearranged chain carries TRBV11-1 and TRBJ2-1; too little of a D gene remains to name it. The CDR3 sequence holds 13 residues, the cysteine and phenylalanine included. Only CDR3 DNA remains: 39 bases, in frame from the first base. V is cut by 5 bases and J by 2 bases, and the space between the germline ends is 7 bases. The germline V gene (reference sequence) supplies CDR1 SGHAT and CDR2 FQDESV.